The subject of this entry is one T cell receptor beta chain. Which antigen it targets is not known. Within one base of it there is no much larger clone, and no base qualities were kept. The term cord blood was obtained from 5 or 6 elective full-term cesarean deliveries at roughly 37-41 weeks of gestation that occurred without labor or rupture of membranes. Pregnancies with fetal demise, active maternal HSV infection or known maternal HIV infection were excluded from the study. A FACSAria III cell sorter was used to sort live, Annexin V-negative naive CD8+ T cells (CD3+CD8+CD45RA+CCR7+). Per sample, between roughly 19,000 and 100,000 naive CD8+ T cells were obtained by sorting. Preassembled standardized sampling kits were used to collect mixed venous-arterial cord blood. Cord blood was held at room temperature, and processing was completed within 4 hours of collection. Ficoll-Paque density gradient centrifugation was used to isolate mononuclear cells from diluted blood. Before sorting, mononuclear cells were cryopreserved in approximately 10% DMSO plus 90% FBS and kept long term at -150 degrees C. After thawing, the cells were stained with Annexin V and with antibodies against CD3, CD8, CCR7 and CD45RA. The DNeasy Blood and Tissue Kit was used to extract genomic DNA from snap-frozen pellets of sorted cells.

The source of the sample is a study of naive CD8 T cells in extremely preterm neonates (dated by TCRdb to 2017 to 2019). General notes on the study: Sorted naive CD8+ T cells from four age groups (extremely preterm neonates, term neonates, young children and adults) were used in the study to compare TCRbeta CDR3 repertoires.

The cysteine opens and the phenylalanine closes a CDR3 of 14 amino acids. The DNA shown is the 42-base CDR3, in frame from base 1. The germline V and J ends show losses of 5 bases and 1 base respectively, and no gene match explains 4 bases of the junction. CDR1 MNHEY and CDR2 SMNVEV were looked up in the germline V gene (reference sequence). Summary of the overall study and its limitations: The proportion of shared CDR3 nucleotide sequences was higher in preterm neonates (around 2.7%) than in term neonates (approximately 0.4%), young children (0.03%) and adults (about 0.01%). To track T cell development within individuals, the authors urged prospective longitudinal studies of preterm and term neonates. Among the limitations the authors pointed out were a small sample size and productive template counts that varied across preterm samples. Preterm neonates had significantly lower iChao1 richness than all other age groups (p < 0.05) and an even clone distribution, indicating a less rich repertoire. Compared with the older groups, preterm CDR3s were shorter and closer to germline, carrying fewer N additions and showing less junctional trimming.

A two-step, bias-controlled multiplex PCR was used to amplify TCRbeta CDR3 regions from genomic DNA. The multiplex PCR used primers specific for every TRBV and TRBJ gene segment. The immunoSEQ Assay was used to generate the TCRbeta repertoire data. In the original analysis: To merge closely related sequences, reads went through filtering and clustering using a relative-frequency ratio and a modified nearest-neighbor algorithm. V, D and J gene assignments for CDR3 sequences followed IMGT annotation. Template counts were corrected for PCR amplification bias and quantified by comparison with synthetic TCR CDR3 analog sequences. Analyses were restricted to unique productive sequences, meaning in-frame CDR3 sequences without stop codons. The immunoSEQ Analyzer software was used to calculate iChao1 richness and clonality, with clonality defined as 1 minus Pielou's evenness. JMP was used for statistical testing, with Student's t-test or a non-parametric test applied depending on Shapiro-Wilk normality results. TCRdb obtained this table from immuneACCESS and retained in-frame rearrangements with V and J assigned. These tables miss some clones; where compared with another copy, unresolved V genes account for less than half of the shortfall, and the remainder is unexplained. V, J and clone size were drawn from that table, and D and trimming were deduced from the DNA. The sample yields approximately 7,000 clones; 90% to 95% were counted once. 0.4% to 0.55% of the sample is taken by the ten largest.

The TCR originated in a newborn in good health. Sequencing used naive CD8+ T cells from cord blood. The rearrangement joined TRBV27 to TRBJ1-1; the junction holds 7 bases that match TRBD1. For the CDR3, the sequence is CASSVDRRNTEAFF. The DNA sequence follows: TGTGCCAGCAGTGTGGACAGGAGGAACACTGAAGCTTTCTTT.